This T cell receptor beta chain was recorded in a study of T cell changes during pregnancy in multiple sclerosis. Trimming at V came to 5 bases and at J to 1 base, leaving 5 bases not matched to a gene. This CDR3 is 15 amino acids long. From germline, CDR1 is SEHNR and CDR2 FQNEAQ (reference sequence). The method was immunoSEQ multiplex PCR; TCRdb's version includes in-frame clones alone and lacks a portion of them. The table includes 85,000 to 130,000 clones, over 85% detected once. Specimen: peripheral blood, collected in the second trimester of pregnancy. The sequence derives from a female donor with multiple sclerosis, enrolled in a pregnancy study. The chain combines TRBV7-9 with TRBJ2-1; 7 bases agree with TRBD2. CDR3 amino acids: CASSGQRESYNEQFF. As DNA, the CDR3 is TGTGCCAGCAGCGGCCAGCGGGAATCCTACAATGAGCAGTTCTTC.